The clone carrying this T cell receptor (beta chain) was observed a few times. TCRdb re-called the RT-PCR reads with MiXCR, one entry per CDR3 protein. This table holds about 700,000 distinct CDR3 sequences, approximately 15% found once. The V and J ends lost 1 base and 0 bases respectively, with 8 bases between them. The CDR3 runs to 14 residues. CDR1 and CDR2 from the germline V gene are GTSNPN and SVGIG (reference sequence). The V gene is TRBV30, the J gene TRBJ2-3; possibly TRBD1 for D (6 bases). The TCR was taken from a female donor in good health, serving as a healthy control. The sequencing sample was made of memory CD4+ T cells from blood. The CDR3 nucleotides are TGTGCCTGGAGTGGGGGGCTTAGCACAGATACGCAGTATTTT. Protein product: CAWSGGLSTDTQYF.